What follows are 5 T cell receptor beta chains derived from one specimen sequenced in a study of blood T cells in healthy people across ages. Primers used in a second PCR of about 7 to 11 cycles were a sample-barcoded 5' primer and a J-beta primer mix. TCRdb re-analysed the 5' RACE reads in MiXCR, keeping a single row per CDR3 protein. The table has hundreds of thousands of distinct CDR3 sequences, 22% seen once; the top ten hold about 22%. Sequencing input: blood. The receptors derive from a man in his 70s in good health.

CDR3 loop: CAISESGGEIIWQYF. In DNA form, the CDR3 reads TGTGCCATCAGTGAGTCTGGGGGTGAAATAATCTGGCAGTACTTC. The V gene is TRBV10-3, the J gene TRBJ2-7, with D possibly called TRBD1 or TRBD2 (5 bases each). The V end lost 0 bases, the J end lost 9 bases, and 18 bases lay between the germline ends. The germline gives CDR1 ENHRY, CDR2 SYGVKD. CDR3 length: 15 amino acids.

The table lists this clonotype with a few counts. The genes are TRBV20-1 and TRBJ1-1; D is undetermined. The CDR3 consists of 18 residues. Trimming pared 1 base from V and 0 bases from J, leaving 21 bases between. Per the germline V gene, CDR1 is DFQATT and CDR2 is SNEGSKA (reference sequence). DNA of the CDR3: TGCAGTGCTAGAGCCCCACGGGGTACACTTCCAATGAACACTGAAGCTTTCTTT. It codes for CSARAPRGTLPMNTEAFF.

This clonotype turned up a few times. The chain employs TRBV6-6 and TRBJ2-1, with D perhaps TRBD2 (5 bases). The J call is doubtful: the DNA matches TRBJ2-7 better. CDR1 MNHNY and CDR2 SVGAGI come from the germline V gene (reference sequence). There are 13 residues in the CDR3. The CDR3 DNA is TGTGCCAGCAGTTACCGGACTGGCTACGAGCAGTACTTC. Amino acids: CASSYRTGYEQYF.

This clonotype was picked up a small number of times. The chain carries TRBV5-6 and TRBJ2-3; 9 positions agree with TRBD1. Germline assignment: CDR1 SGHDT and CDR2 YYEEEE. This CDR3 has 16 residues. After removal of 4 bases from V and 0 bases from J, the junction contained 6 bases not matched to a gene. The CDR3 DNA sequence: TGTGCCAGCAGCGTAGGGGACAGGGTGAGCACAGATACGCAGTATTTT. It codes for CASSVGDRVSTDTQYF.

CDR3 amino acids: CASSPLSGRVENEQFF. The CDR3 bases are TGTGCCAGCAGTCCCCTCAGCGGGAGGGTTGAAAATGAGCAGTTCTTC. The chain couples TRBV12-3 or TRBV12-4 to TRBJ2-1; 10 bases map to TRBD2. There are 16 residues in the CDR3. With V trimmed by 5 bases and J by 7 bases, 11 bases remained unmatched.